This T cell receptor (beta chain) appears in the sequencing data of a study of regulatory T cells in long-lasting Graves disease. Overall study results and limits: Researchers reported studying only peripheral blood, not thyroid tissue.

CDR3-region Arm-PCR and iRepertoire HTBI primers produced the TCR beta libraries. Via MiXCR, TCRdb re-called the multiplex PCR reads, giving one row per CDR3 protein. The sample yields 300,000 to 400,000 distinct CDR3 sequences, 16% seen once. CDR1 is SGHVS and CDR2 is FQNEAQ in the germline V gene. This CDR3 has 17 amino acids. V lost 1 base to trimming and J lost 6 bases, with 19 bases between them. The time point here: newly diagnosed GD, antithyroid drugs for less than 3 months. With RNA extracted from PBMCs as input, the TCR library was made. Concerning this clonotype itself: The antigen is unknown. A much larger clone lies one base from this, so it may be a read error.

These data are also associated with another study on T cells in Graves' hyperthyroidism and ophthalmopathy. This second report adds: TCR CDR3 underwent first-round RT-PCR with the HTBI primer set.

This clonotype was obtained from a man in his forties or fifties with Graves disease. The rearrangement uses TRBV7-8 and TRBJ2-1; tentatively, D is TRBD1 or TRBD2 (7 bases each). The sequencing used peripheral blood mononuclear cells (PBMCs), collected at new diagnosis, from a patient treated with antithyroid drugs. The CDR3 is CASSLEGGRGGCNEQFF. CDR3 coding DNA: TGTGCCAGCAGCTTAGAAGGGGGCAGGGGGGGCTGCAATGAGCAGTTCTTC. The entire variable domain, with the rest obtained from reference TRBV7-8 and TRBJ2-1, is as follows: GAGVSQSPRYKVAKRGQDVALRCDPISGHVSLFWYQQALGQGPEFLTYFQNEAQLDKSGLPSDRFFAERPEGSVSTLKIQRTQQEDSAVYLCASSLEGGRGGCNEQFFGPGTRLTVL.